Reported below is one TCR beta chain. Its antigen is unknown. This entry comes from a study of T-cell memory formation after mild COVID-19. Whole-study results and caveats: That cross-reactive memory joined was suggested by some responding clones appearing in pre-infection memory.

TCRdb used MiXCR to reprocess the 5' RACE reads, holding one entry per CDR3 protein. Counted here are some 150,000 distinct CDR3 sequences, approximately 5.7% occurring once; the ten biggest clones make up 2% to 2.5%. This CDR3 comprises 15 residues. Germline CDR1 DFQATT, CDR2 SNEGSKA (reference sequence). V was trimmed by 0 bases and J by 5 bases, leaving 14 bases between them. Sequenced sample: PBMCs or a T cell subset sorted from them (not recorded which). This chain connects TRBV20-1 to TRBJ2-4, with D tentatively TRBD1 (6 bases). The sequence derives from an adult woman who had mild COVID-19 (a few samples of this study predate the infection). Cell type and time point are not known. Here the CDR3 reads CSAREARGFQNIQYF. The CDR3 DNA follows: TGCAGTGCTAGAGAAGCGAGGGGGTTCCAAAACATTCAGTACTTC.